Each of the 27 T cell receptor beta chains below was sequenced from the same sample in a study of T cell responses to AZD1222 COVID-19 vaccine. Libraries were prepared by immunoSEQ multiplex PCR; TCRdb keeps only in-frame clonotypes and omits some of them. The sample lists over 150,000 clones; about 85% were seen once. The sample here was peripheral blood, taken on day 0 of AZD1222 vaccination. The receptors here all came from an adult in good health.

Points on this clone: This CDR3 is also generated by other DNA sequences in the sample. The gene calls are TRBV6-5 and TRBJ2-1, with D uncertain. Between the trimmed V and J ends, which lost 5 bases and 3 bases, there was a span of 5 bases. The CDR3 length is 12 residues. The V gene's germline CDR1 is MNHEY and CDR2 SVGAGI. The CDR3 protein is CASSTRYNEQFF. Here the CDR3 DNA reads TGTGCCAGCAGTACACGCTACAATGAGCAGTTCTTC.

This chain joins TRBV7-2 and TRBJ2-2, with D perhaps given as TRBD1 or TRBD2 (6 bases each). Between the trimmed V and J ends, which lost 0 bases and 9 bases, there was a span of 14 bases. Germline CDR1 SGHTA, CDR2 FQGNSA. This CDR3 region has 15 residues. This chain's CDR3 is CASSLAPGAGRELFF. In DNA, the CDR3 is TGTGCCAGCAGCTTAGCGCCGGGGGCCGGCAGGGAGCTGTTTTTT. Supplemented by reference TRBV7-2 and TRBJ2-2, the full variable domain reads GAGVSQSPSNKVTEKGKDVELRCDPISGHTALYWYRQSLGQGLEFLIYFQGNSAPDKSGLPSDRFSAERTGGSVSTLTIQRTQQEDSAVYLCASSLAPGAGRELFFGEGSRLTVL.

This chain connects TRBV28 to TRBJ1-1, with D possibly being TRBD1 (5 bases). Trimming shortened V by 8 bases and J by 11 bases, and 21 bases separated the two germline ends. In germline, CDR1 is MDHEN, CDR2 SYDVKM. The CDR3 contains 13 residues. CDR3 DNA: TGTGCCAGCTCGGGGACCGAGCCGGATGCGGCTTTCTTT. Translating gives CASSGTEPDAAFF.

The rearrangement links TRBV2 to TRBJ1-1; tentatively, D is TRBD1 (5 bases). This CDR3 has 16 residues. CDR1 and CDR2 from the germline V gene are SNHLY and FYNNEI. The V end was cut by 6 bases, the J end by 1 base, with 18 bases between. The CDR3 reads CASRGGTGLSNTEAFF. CDR3 DNA sequence: TGTGCCAGCAGAGGAGGGACGGGACTCTCGAACACTGAAGCTTTCTTT.

The rearrangement links TRBV7-2 to TRBJ2-7; D is undetermined. V lost 1 base and J lost 0, with 7 bases in between. CDR1 and CDR2 from the germline V gene are SGHTA and FQGNSA. The CDR3 has 14 residues. The CDR3 DNA follows: TGTGCCAGCAGCTTAGGACCCAGCTCCTACGAGCAGTACTTC. Amino acid sequence: CASSLGPSSYEQYF.

V usage is TRBV19 and J usage is TRBJ2-7; TRBD1 matches 9 bases. This CDR3 region has 13 residues. Losses at the gene ends were 5 bases for V and 6 bases for J; bases not matched to a gene: 5. Germline values: CDR1 LNHDA, CDR2 SQIVND (reference sequence). This chain's CDR3 is CASSPGTGFEQYF. CDR3 nucleotide sequence: TGTGCCAGTAGTCCCGGGACAGGGTTCGAGCAGTACTTC. Using reference TRBV19 and TRBJ2-7 for the parts outside the CDR3, the full variable domain is DGGITQSPKYLFRKEGQNVTLSCEQNLNHDAMYWYRQDPGQGLRLIYYSQIVNDFQKGDIAEGYSVSREKKESFPLTVTSAQKNPTAFYLCASSPGTGFEQYFGPGTRLTVT.

As for this clone: At one boundary the junction diverges from the germline segment, which might be a read error. The V call is TRBV5-5, the J call TRBJ1-3; D ambiguous. Germline lookup yields CDR1 SGHKS and CDR2 YYEKEE (reference sequence). The CDR3 is 16 amino acids. The CDR3 reads CASTPFTASSGNTIYF. CDR3 sequence (DNA): TGTGCCAGCACCCCTTTCACTGCGAGCTCTGGAAACACTATATATTTT. Filled out from reference TRBV5-5 and TRBJ1-3, the complete variable domain reads DAGVTQSPTHLIKTRGQQVTLRCSPISGHKSVSWYQQVLGQGPQFIFQYYEKEERGRGNFPDRFSARQFPNYSSELNVNALLLGDSALYLCASTPFTASSGNTIYFGEGSWLTVV.

The rearrangement joins TRBV5-1 to TRBJ1-1, with D unresolved. V shed 8 bases and J shed 1 base, with 12 bases lying between them. The CDR3 covers 13 residues. Germline V gives CDR1 SGHRS, CDR2 YFSETQ. The CDR3 sequence is CASIGPGNTEAFF. The CDR3 DNA reads TGCGCCAGTATAGGGCCGGGGAACACTGAAGCTTTCTTT.

This clone has just a few counts. The gene calls are TRBV24-1 and TRBJ1-2; a possible D gene is TRBD1 (5 bases). CDR1 KGHDR and CDR2 SFDVKD come from the germline V gene. The CDR3 consists of 15 residues. Trimming took off 3 bases at V and 2 bases at J, with 12 bases between the two ends. The CDR3 DNA sequence: TGTGCCACCAGTGATCCCGCGGGGCCGAACTATGGCTACACCTTC. Protein product: CATSDPAGPNYGYTF.

The chain links TRBV5-5 to TRBJ2-5, with D perhaps being TRBD1 or TRBD2 (6 bases each). The germline V gene encodes CDR1 SGHKS and CDR2 YYEKEE (reference sequence). The CDR3 spans 14 residues. V lost 2 bases to trimming and J lost 2 bases, with 10 bases between them. The CDR3 coding sequence is TGTGCCAGCAGCTTCTGGGGGGCACAAGAGACCCAGTACTTC. Protein sequence: CASSFWGAQETQYF.

The chain uses TRBV4-1 and TRBJ2-7, with D tentatively TRBD2 (5 bases). CDR1 is MGHRA and CDR2 is YSYEKL in the germline V gene. Trimming removed 2 bases at V and 1 base at J, with 15 bases between. CDR3 length: 16 amino acids. CDR3 sequence: CASSQLPFSVSYEQYF. The CDR3 nucleotides read TGCGCCAGCAGCCAACTTCCCTTTAGCGTGTCCTACGAGCAGTACTTC.

This chain connects TRBV11-3 to TRBJ2-1; no definite D call. V was shortened by 6 bases and J by 7 bases, with 19 bases between the two germline ends. The CDR3 contains 15 residues. Germline V lookup: CDR1 SGHNT, CDR2 YENEEA. CDR3 residues: CASSSKADPFNEQFF. CDR3 DNA: TGTGCCAGCAGTTCAAAAGCCGACCCATTTAATGAGCAGTTCTTC.

The genes are TRBV3-1 (or the pseudogene TRBV3-2) and TRBJ2-7, with a tentative D call TRBD1 (6 bases). The CDR3 extends over 13 amino acids. V was trimmed by 5 bases and J by 3 bases, leaving 11 bases between them. The V gene's germline CDR1 is LGHDT and CDR2 YNNKEL (reference sequence). CDR3 nucleotides: TGTGCCAGCAGCAAGGACAGACTCTACGAGCAGTACTTC. Translated, it gives CASSKDRLYEQYF.

This chain links TRBV7-6 with TRBJ1-6; TRBD1 matches at 7 bases. J gave up 8 bases and V 0 bases, and 7 bases lay outside the gene matches. The CDR3 is 16 amino acids. CDR1 is SGHVS, CDR2 FNYEAQ, per germline. The CDR3: CASSLAKQGRHSPLHF. CDR3 nucleotide sequence: TGTGCCAGCAGCTTAGCGAAACAGGGGAGACATTCACCCCTCCACTTT.

The rearrangement uses TRBV3-1 (or the pseudogene TRBV3-2) and TRBJ2-7, with D possibly being TRBD1 (6 bases). The CDR3 is 16 residues long. The V gene lost 2 bases and the J gene lost 2 bases, with 16 bases spanning the gap. In germline, CDR1 is LGHDT, CDR2 YNNKEL (reference sequence). The CDR3 bases are TGTGCCAGCAGCCAACCCGGGACAAGGGTAACCTACGAGCAGTACTTC. Amino acid sequence: CASSQPGTRVTYEQYF.

CDR3 region: CASSMSRGQSLSGANVLTF. DNA for the CDR3: TGTGCCAGTAGTATGAGCCGGGGACAGAGTCTCTCTGGGGCCAACGTCCTGACTTTC. V and J are TRBV19 and TRBJ2-6; 7 bases match TRBD1. The V and J ends lost 3 bases and 0 bases, in that order; junction bases with no gene match: 11. CDR3 length equals 19 residues. The germline V gene encodes CDR1 LNHDA and CDR2 SQIVND (reference sequence). Full variable domain (outside the CDR3, taken from reference TRBV19 and TRBJ2-6): DGGITQSPKYLFRKEGQNVTLSCEQNLNHDAMYWYRQDPGQGLRLIYYSQIVNDFQKGDIAEGYSVSREKKESFPLTVTSAQKNPTAFYLCASSMSRGQSLSGANVLTFGAGSRLTVL.

This chain joins TRBV19 and TRBJ2-5; 12 bases align to TRBD2. The germline V gene encodes CDR1 LNHDA and CDR2 SQIVND (reference sequence). The junction had 3 bases not matched to a gene; V was cut back by 4 bases and J by 3 bases. The CDR3 length is 15 residues. The CDR3 sequence is CASSTRTSGKETQYF. CDR3 in DNA: TGTGCCAGTAGTACAAGGACTAGCGGGAAAGAGACCCAGTACTTC.

The J gene is TRBJ1-5, the V gene TRBV6-5; 7 nucleotides match TRBD1. With 5 bases clipped from V and 3 bases from J, the junction kept 4 bases outside the gene matches. CDR1 and CDR2 from the germline V gene are MNHEY and SVGAGI. The CDR3 contains 14 residues. CDR3 coding DNA: TGTGCCAGCAGTCTTGACAGGGTCAATCAGCCCCAGCATTTT. Its protein product is CASSLDRVNQPQHF.

The table lists this clone with a count of one. The chain has TRBV28 and TRBJ1-1; D not resolved. V shed 0 bases and J shed 4 bases, with 6 bases lying between them. The germline V gene encodes CDR1 MDHEN and CDR2 SYDVKM. The CDR3 is made up of 13 amino acids. CDR3 loop: CASSLWGPTEAFF. In DNA form, the CDR3 reads TGTGCCAGCAGTTTATGGGGCCCCACTGAAGCTTTCTTT.

This chain uses TRBV27 with TRBJ1-6; 7 nucleotides agree with TRBD1. Germline trimming cut 5 bases from V and 9 bases from J; bases unmatched to any gene: 10. Germline CDR1 and CDR2: MNHEY and SMNVEV (reference sequence). The CDR3 is 15 amino acids. The CDR3 DNA reads as TGTGCCAGCAGTCCTCAGACAGGGATAAGTTCACCCCTCCACTTT. Protein product: CASSPQTGISSPLHF.

The gene calls are TRBV19 and TRBJ1-1; TRBD1 might be the D (6 bases). Trimming removed 7 bases from V and 5 bases from J, with 14 bases in between. The CDR3 length is 13 residues. Germline assignment: CDR1 LNHDA and CDR2 SQIVND (reference sequence). The CDR3 loop reads CASNAWGATEAFF. Here the CDR3 DNA reads TGTGCCAGTAATGCGTGGGGGGCGACTGAAGCTTTCTTT.

This chain uses TRBV9 with TRBJ1-2; D is unresolved. CDR3 size: 13 residues. Germline V CDR1 and CDR2: SGDLS, YYNGEE. Between the trimmed V and J ends, which lost 0 bases and 8 bases, there was a span of 11 bases. CDR3 protein: CASSVGFSGGYTF. CDR3 in DNA: TGTGCCAGCAGCGTAGGGTTCTCGGGGGGCTACACCTTC. Together with reference TRBV9 and TRBJ1-2, the CDR3 gives the full variable domain: DSGVTQTPKHLITATGQRVTLRCSPRSGDLSVYWYQQSLDQGLQFLIQYYNGEERAKGNILERFSAQQFPDLHSELNLSSLELGDSALYFCASSVGFSGGYTFGSGTRLTVV.

The chain joins TRBV18 to TRBJ2-7, with 9 bases lining up with TRBD1. CDR3 length equals 15 residues. The germline V gene has CDR1 KGHSH and CDR2 LQKENI. V dropped 5 bases and J dropped 3; count of bases not matched to a gene: 8. The CDR3 here is CASSARGQGFYEQYF. The CDR3 coding sequence is TGTGCCAGCTCAGCCAGGGGACAGGGATTCTACGAGCAGTACTTC.

The chain employs TRBV20-1 and TRBJ1-4, with D possibly TRBD1 on 5 matching bases. The V end lost 3 bases, the J end lost 8 bases, and 19 bases lay between the germline ends. CDR1 and CDR2 from the germline V gene are DFQATT and SNEGSKA (reference sequence). This CDR3 spans 15 amino acids. CDR3 region: CSASDWQGPREKLFF. The DNA for the CDR3 is TGCAGTGCTAGTGACTGGCAGGGCCCGAGGGAAAAACTGTTTTTT.

The chain combines TRBV2 with TRBJ2-5, with 9 bases identical to TRBD1. V lost 6 bases and J lost 5; bases outside the gene matches: 10. The CDR3 length is 15 residues. Germline V gene sequence: CDR1 SNHLY, CDR2 FYNNEI. CDR3: CASSPDRGRWETQYF. The CDR3 DNA reads as TGTGCCAGCAGCCCGGACAGGGGACGGTGGGAGACCCAGTACTTC.

This chain links TRBV5-8 with TRBJ2-7; TRBD1 matches at 7 bases. The CDR3 extends over 15 amino acids. The junction had 11 bases not matched to a gene; V was cut back by 5 bases and J by 3 bases. Germline-derived CDR1 and CDR2 are SGHTS and YDEGEE. CDR3 DNA: TGTGCCAGCAGAATCCTGGACAGACAGGGCTACGAGCAGTACTTC. Amino acids: CASRILDRQGYEQYF.

The rearrangement joins TRBV6-4 to TRBJ2-1; 12 nucleotides match TRBD2. The junction had 5 bases not matched to a gene; V was cut back by 0 bases and J by 8 bases. The CDR3 has 16 amino acids. Germline CDR1 reads MRHNA; CDR2 reads SNTAGT. The CDR3 DNA sequence: TGTGCCAGCAGTGACTCTGGACTAGCGGGGAAGGATGAGCAGTTCTTC. Encoded protein: CASSDSGLAGKDEQFF.